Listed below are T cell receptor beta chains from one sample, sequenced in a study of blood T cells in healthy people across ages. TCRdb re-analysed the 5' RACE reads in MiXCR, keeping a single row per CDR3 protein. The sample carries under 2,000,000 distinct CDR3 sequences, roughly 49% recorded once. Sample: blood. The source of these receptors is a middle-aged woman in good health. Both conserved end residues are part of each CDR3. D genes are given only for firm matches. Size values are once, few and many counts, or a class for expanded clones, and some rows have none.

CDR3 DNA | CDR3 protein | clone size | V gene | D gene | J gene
TGTGCCAGCAGTTTCTCATCAGGGGGAAGCTATGGCTACACCTTC | CASSFSSGGSYGYTF | few | TRBV27 | TRBD1 | TRBJ1-2
TGCAGCGTTCGGGAATCGGGAGGGCCCCAGCATTTT | CSVRESGGPQHF | . | TRBV29-1 | . | TRBJ1-5
TGCAGTGCGGAGCTTTTACAAGCTTTCTTT | CSAELLQAFF | . | TRBV20-1 | . | TRBJ1-1
TGTGCCAGCAGCCAGCCAGGACTAGCGGGGGTCATGTACTTC | CASSQPGLAGVMYF | few | TRBV4-2 | TRBD2 | TRBJ2-5
TGTGCCAGCAGTAAGGGGACAGGGGGAACGTACGAGCAGTACTTC | CASSKGTGGTYEQYF | few | TRBV6-6 | TRBD1 | TRBJ2-7
TGTGCCAGCAGCTTGAGGGACAGTTTCTACGAGCAGTACTTC | CASSLRDSFYEQYF | few | TRBV5-6 | TRBD1 | TRBJ2-7
TGTGCCACCAGCAGAACCGGGACAAGCTACTACGAGCAGTACTTC | CATSRTGTSYYEQYF | . | TRBV15 | . | TRBJ2-7
TGCGCCAGCAGCCAAGTCACCCGCTTACAATACAATGAGCAGTTCTTC | CASSQVTRLQYNEQFF | . | TRBV4-1 | . | TRBJ2-1
TGTGCCATCAGTGATGGCAGGGGGCTCGAAGAGACCCAGTACTTC | CAISDGRGLEETQYF | . | TRBV10-3 | TRBD1 | TRBJ2-5
TGTGCCAGCAGCACTAGACCCAGGGCTACCGGGGAGCTGTTTTTT | CASSTRPRATGELFF | . | TRBV27 | . | TRBJ2-2
TGCAGTGCTAGGACAGGGGAGTCGGGGGAAAAACTGTTTTTT | CSARTGESGEKLFF | once | TRBV20-1 | TRBD1 | TRBJ1-4
TGTGCTAGCAGCACCGGAGGACTAGCGGGCTACAATGAGCAGTTCTTC | CASSTGGLAGYNEQFF | few | TRBV7-7 | TRBD2 | TRBJ2-1
TGTGCCATTCTTCGAGGGGGAAGCTCCTGCAATGAGCAGTACTTC | CAILRGGSSCNEQYF | . | TRBV2 | . | TRBJ2-7
TGCAGTGCTAGAGATCCAGGGGCCTCTAGCACAGATACGCAGTATTTT | CSARDPGASSTDTQYF | few | TRBV20-1 | . | TRBJ2-3
TGTGCCAGCAGCTTTACGCCGGGACAGGGGGAAGAGCAGTTCTTC | CASSFTPGQGEEQFF | . | TRBV7-6 | TRBD1 | TRBJ2-1
TGTGCCAGCAAAAGGACAGGGGGCTTTCGCAATCAGCCCCAGCATTTT | CASKRTGGFRNQPQHF | . | TRBV27 | TRBD1 | TRBJ1-5
TGTGCCAGCTCGTTCGGACAGGGCGGAATGGAGACCCAGTACTTC | CASSFGQGGMETQYF | . | TRBV18 | TRBD1 | TRBJ2-5
TGCGCCAGCAGCTCCATCTTGCATGGGGGGAATGAGCAGTTCTTC | CASSSILHGGNEQFF | . | TRBV5-1 | . | TRBJ2-1
TGTGCCAGCAGTTTAAGTGTACAGGTTTATGGCTACACCTTC | CASSLSVQVYGYTF | . | TRBV28 | . | TRBJ1-2
TGCGCCAGCAGTTCAGGGACAGCTAAAGAGAATGAGCAGTTCTTC | CASSSGTAKENEQFF | few | TRBV5-1 | TRBD1 | TRBJ2-1
TGTGCCAGCAGCTTAGCTTCAGGGCAGCTCTACGAGCAGTACTTC | CASSLASGQLYEQYF | many | TRBV7-2 | . | TRBJ2-7
TGCGCCAGCAGCCAAGTACCGGGCGGGGGGAACTATGGCTACACCTTC | CASSQVPGGGNYGYTF | . | TRBV4-3 | . | TRBJ1-2
TGCGCCAGCAGCCTCATCCTCGGGGACGGCGAGCAGTTCTTC | CASSLILGDGEQFF | few | TRBV4-3 | . | TRBJ2-1
TGTGCCAGCAGTCGACCTAACTTAGAGACCCAGTACTTC | CASSRPNLETQYF | . | TRBV6-2/TRBV6-3 | . | TRBJ2-5
TGTGCCAGCAGCTTAGCGGTAGCGGGGGGGCTTTTGGGTGAGCAGTTCTTC | CASSLAVAGGLLGEQFF | . | TRBV7-2 | TRBD2 | TRBJ2-1
TGTGCCAGCAGCCGTGATCAGGGGCCAAGTGGCTACACCTTC | CASSRDQGPSGYTF | few | TRBV7-6 | . | TRBJ1-2
TGTGCCAGCAGCTCGGGACTGGTTAACTATGGCTACACCTTC | CASSSGLVNYGYTF | . | TRBV7-2 | . | TRBJ1-2
TGTGCCAGCAGTTACTCCCCGACGGTCATAGACACAGATACGCAGTATTTT | CASSYSPTVIDTDTQYF | . | TRBV6-6 | . | TRBJ2-3
TGTGCCAGCAGCACCGGGACAGGACAGTACGAGCAGTACTTC | CASSTGTGQYEQYF | few | TRBV11-2 | TRBD1 | TRBJ2-7
TGCGCCAGCAGCTTGGTTTCCGTGGGACGGGGCGCGGCCATGAACACTGAAGCTTTCTTT | CASSLVSVGRGAAMNTEAFF | few | TRBV5-1 | . | TRBJ1-1
TGCGCCAGCAGCCAAGGCGAACGTATTTATAACAATGAGCAGTTCTTC | CASSQGERIYNNEQFF | . | TRBV4-3 | . | TRBJ2-1
TGTGCCAGCAGTTACTCGACGCACTCAGGGTTGAATCAGCCCCAGCATTTT | CASSYSTHSGLNQPQHF | . | TRBV6-2/TRBV6-3 | . | TRBJ1-5
TGTGCCAGCAGCCCTACCCGGAGTAATGAAAAACTGTTTTTT | CASSPTRSNEKLFF | . | TRBV7-2 | . | TRBJ1-4
TGTGCCAGCAGCTTAGGCGGGTTTCCCACAGATACGCAGTATTTT | CASSLGGFPTDTQYF | . | TRBV11-2 | . | TRBJ2-3
TGTGCCATCAGTGGTAGGGACTCGGGCGAGCAGTACTTC | CAISGRDSGEQYF | few | TRBV10-3 | . | TRBJ2-7
TGTGCCAGCAGCGGATCAACAGGAACGCCCTATAATTCACCCCTCCACTTT | CASSGSTGTPYNSPLHF | . | TRBV9 | . | TRBJ1-6
TGTGCCAGCAGTGTCCGGGACAGGGGGCACTATGGCTACACCTTC | CASSVRDRGHYGYTF | . | TRBV6-1 | TRBD1 | TRBJ1-2
TGTGCCAGCAGTGCGACACATCAAGAGACCCAGTACTTC | CASSATHQETQYF | few | TRBV2 | . | TRBJ2-5
TGTGCCAGCAGCTTGGGGGTGGTAGGATTCGTGCAGCCCCAGCATTTT | CASSLGVVGFVQPQHF | . | TRBV7-2 | . | TRBJ1-5
TGTGCCAGCAGCCCGGGGTTTCCTCAAGAGACCCAGTACTTC | CASSPGFPQETQYF | . | TRBV7-2 | . | TRBJ2-5
TGCGCCAGCAGCCGCGACATTATCCGGGACAGGGGGACTGAAGCTTTCTTT | CASSRDIIRDRGTEAFF | . | TRBV5-1 | TRBD1 | TRBJ1-1
TGTGCCAGCAGTTTAAATAGGGGGGACAGGCGCCCTAGCACAGATACGCAGTATTTT | CASSLNRGDRRPSTDTQYF | . | TRBV28 | TRBD1 | TRBJ2-3
TGTGCCAGCAGCCCCCAAAGTGAGCAGTTCTTC | CASSPQSEQFF | . | TRBV7-2 | . | TRBJ2-1
TGTGCCAGCAGCCCATCCTGGGGGGATGAGCGGTTCTTC | CASSPSWGDERFF | once | TRBV9 | . | TRBJ2-1
TGTGCCAGCTATCCTCCGCCCCGGACGGGAAAAGAGACCCAGTACTTC | CASYPPPRTGKETQYF | once | TRBV6-5 | . | TRBJ2-5
TGTGCCAGCAGCTTCGCCCGACAGGGGCAGGGGTCACCCCTCCACTTT | CASSFARQGQGSPLHF | . | TRBV7-2 | TRBD1 | TRBJ1-6
TGTGCCAGCAGTGCCCTGTCAGGGCAGACCTATGGCTACACCTTC | CASSALSGQTYGYTF | few | TRBV6-5 | . | TRBJ1-2
TGCAGTGCTAGTACAGACTATAGCAATCAGCCCCAGCATTTT | CSASTDYSNQPQHF | . | TRBV20-1 | . | TRBJ1-5
TGTGCCAGCAGCCCCTGGAGCACAGATACGCAGTATTTT | CASSPWSTDTQYF | many | TRBV7-2 | . | TRBJ2-3
TGCAGTGCCCCTATCGAGGGGAGAGCCTATGGCTACACCTTC | CSAPIEGRAYGYTF | . | TRBV20-1 | . | TRBJ1-2
TGTGCCAGCAGCCGGGCCCCGGGTCACTACGAGCAGTACTTC | CASSRAPGHYEQYF | . | TRBV27 | . | TRBJ2-7
TGTGCCTCAACCGGACTAGCGGGGGAAGCCTACAATGAGCAGTTCTTC | CASTGLAGEAYNEQFF | few | TRBV10-3 | TRBD2 | TRBJ2-1
TGTGCCAGCAGCTTAGGGAAGGGGGCTAACTATGGCTACACCTTC | CASSLGKGANYGYTF | . | TRBV7-2 | . | TRBJ1-2
TGTGCCAGCAGTCCAATAGTTGACGGGATGAAGACCCAGTACTTC | CASSPIVDGMKTQYF | . | TRBV27 | . | TRBJ2-5
TGTGCCAGCGCGGGGTTTGTGGGGCTCGACCAAGAGACCCAGTACTTC | CASAGFVGLDQETQYF | . | TRBV6-5 | . | TRBJ2-5
TGCAGTGCTAGAGATCCCGGTGGTAGCGGGGTGCAAGAGACCCAGTACTTC | CSARDPGGSGVQETQYF | few | TRBV20-1 | TRBD2 | TRBJ2-5
TGTGCCAGCAGGGACAGTGTTCTAAAAGAGACCCAGTACTTC | CASRDSVLKETQYF | few | TRBV6-2/TRBV6-3 | . | TRBJ2-5